The 17 T cell receptor beta chains in this list originate from one sample, sequenced in a study of regulatory T cells in long-lasting Graves disease. For TCR beta, libraries came from iRepertoire HTBI primers and Arm-PCR of CDR3 regions. MiXCR was run by TCRdb on the multiplex PCR reads, yielding one entry per CDR3 protein. This sample has 300,000 or so distinct CDR3 sequences, with less than 20% found just once. This sample's time point: persistent/refractory GD, antithyroid drugs over 5 years with positive TRAb. Generation of the TCR library employed RNA extracted from PBMCs. Here the sequenced sample was peripheral blood mononuclear cells (PBMCs), taken when the disease was refractory, from a patient treated with antithyroid drugs. These TCRs come from a female donor with Graves disease.

About this clonotype itself: This may stem from a read error, because a much larger clone lies one nucleotide away. The V gene is TRBV7-8, the J gene TRBJ1-2; 7 bases line up with TRBD1. The CDR3 is 15 residues long. V dropped 3 bases and J dropped 7; count of bases not matched to a gene: 11. Germline CDR1 reads SGHVS; CDR2 reads FQNEAQ. CDR3 loop: CASSLVKRQGGGYTF. The CDR3 DNA reads TGTGCCAGCAGCTTGGTAAAGCGACAGGGCGGTGGCTACACCTTC.

The rearrangement uses TRBV18 and TRBJ2-7; TRBD2 matches at 7 bases. This CDR3 has 15 amino acids. CDR1 is KGHSH, CDR2 LQKENI, per germline. Trimming took 2 bases from V and 4 from J; bases not matched to a gene: 8. In DNA form, the CDR3 reads TGTGCCAGCTCACCAATCGGGGGGACCGGGTACGAGCAGTACTTC. Protein product: CASSPIGGTGYEQYF.

The V call is TRBV7-6, the J call TRBJ2-5; TRBD1 agrees at 7 bases. The CDR3 covers 14 residues. The germline V gene encodes CDR1 SGHVS and CDR2 FNYEAQ. V was clipped by 4 bases and J by 5 bases; unmatched bases: 7. The CDR3 DNA is TGTGCCAGCAGCTCCAGGACAGGTTGGGAGACCCAGTACTTC. Amino acids: CASSSRTGWETQYF.

This clonotype was counted ten times or more. The chain links TRBV7-9 to TRBJ2-7; tentative D call: TRBD2 (5 bases). This CDR3 has 12 amino acids. Germline assignment: CDR1 SEHNR and CDR2 FQNEAQ (reference sequence). V gave up 3 bases and J gave up 5 bases, with 8 bases separating them. CDR3 protein: CASSFEGDEQYF. The CDR3 DNA is TGTGCCAGCAGCTTCGAGGGCGACGAGCAGTACTTC.

This chain joins TRBV7-9 and TRBJ2-1, with 7 bases matching TRBD2. The germline V gene encodes CDR1 SEHNR and CDR2 FQNEAQ (reference sequence). V lost 5 bases, J lost 6 bases, and 10 bases stayed unmatched. The CDR3 length is 15 residues. CDR3 loop: CASSGGVFDGNEQFF. Written as DNA, the CDR3 is TGTGCCAGCAGCGGGGGGGTATTTGACGGCAATGAGCAGTTCTTC.

In the case of this clonotype: At one boundary the junction diverges from the germline segment, which might be a read error. The gene calls are TRBV11-2 and TRBJ1-1; TRBD1 agrees at 8 bases. This CDR3 comprises 12 residues. In germline, CDR1 is SGHAT, CDR2 FQNNGV. In DNA form, the CDR3 reads TGTGCCAGCAGCATAGACAGGGGCAAAGCTTTCTTT. Protein: CASSIDRGKAFF.

This clonotype was detected ten times or more. V is TRBV11-3 and J is TRBJ1-1, with TRBD1 as a possible D gene (6 bases). The CDR3 runs 14 residues. Trimming cost V 5 bases and J 8 bases, with 18 bases left between them. CDR1 SGHNT and CDR2 YENEEA come from the germline V gene. CDR3 in DNA: TGTGCCAGCAGCCCGGACAGTAACGTCGTAGAAGCTTTCTTT. Translated, it gives CASSPDSNVVEAFF.

The chain couples TRBV6-1 to TRBJ1-4; D gene ambiguous. The germline V gene has CDR1 MNHNS and CDR2 SASEGT. The CDR3 runs 15 residues. The V end was cut by 5 bases, the J end by 3 bases, with 13 bases between. The CDR3 DNA is TGTGCCAGCAGTACCTCGACAACCTCTAATGAAAAACTGTTTTTT. As protein: CASSTSTTSNEKLFF.

The rearrangement uses TRBV10-3 and TRBJ2-7, with 10 bases matching TRBD1. Germline V gives CDR1 ENHRY, CDR2 SYGVKD. V trimming: 4 bases; J trimming: 6 bases; junction bases outside the gene matches: 9. The CDR3 is 15 amino acids. In nucleotides, the CDR3 is TGTGCCATCAGTGCTCGCGGGACAGGGGACGGCGAGCAGTACTTC. As protein: CAISARGTGDGEQYF.

J is TRBJ1-1 and V is TRBV6-5; D remains unclear. Germline values: CDR1 MNHEY, CDR2 SVGAGI. V shed 2 bases and J shed 6 bases, with 13 bases lying between them. This CDR3 spans 14 amino acids. Written as DNA, the CDR3 is TGTGCCAGCAGTTACAGCGGGGTGCAGGCTGAAGCTTTCTTT. Translation: CASSYSGVQAEAFF.

This clonotype was detected many times. The chain couples TRBV2 to TRBJ1-6; unclear D gene. The V gene's germline CDR1 is SNHLY and CDR2 FYNNEI. Trimming pared 1 base from V and 9 bases from J, leaving 1 base between. This CDR3 has 11 residues. In DNA form, the CDR3 reads TGTGCCAGCAGTGAAGTTTCACCCCTCCACTTT. This translates into CASSEVSPLHF.

This clonotype was counted at least ten times. The gene calls are TRBV28 and TRBJ1-2; D possibly corresponds to TRBD1 (5 bases). Trimming took off 6 bases at V and 4 bases at J, with 21 bases between the two ends. Germline V lookup: CDR1 MDHEN, CDR2 SYDVKM. The CDR3 totals 16 residues. The CDR3 nucleotides read TGTGCCAGCAGCTCCGGGACGGCAAGCTGGGCCTATGGCTACACCTTC. Its translation: CASSSGTASWAYGYTF.

The V gene is TRBV7-2, the J gene TRBJ1-5, with D perhaps matching TRBD1 (5 bases). V dropped 6 bases and J dropped 9 bases, with 15 bases sitting between them. Germline loops: CDR1 SGHTA, CDR2 FQGNSA. The CDR3 runs 13 residues. In DNA form, the CDR3 reads TGTGCCAGCAGTGTTAGTGGGGGGGGGCCCCAGCATTTT. Amino acid sequence: CASSVSGGGPQHF.

This clonotype has more than one count but fewer than ten. The J gene is TRBJ1-6, the V gene TRBV20-1, with D hard to call. The germline V and J ends were trimmed by 2 bases and 8 bases, with 7 bases remaining between them. CDR3 length equals 12 residues. CDR1 DFQATT and CDR2 SNEGSKA come from the germline V gene (reference sequence). The CDR3 DNA reads as TGCAGTGCTAGACAGCCGGATTCACCCCTCCACTTT. Translated, it gives CSARQPDSPLHF.

This clonotype was detected many times. This chain joins TRBV12-3 or TRBV12-4 and TRBJ1-6, with D possibly TRBD1 on 5 matching bases. The V and J ends lost 6 bases and 5 bases respectively, with 17 bases between them. The CDR3 totals 16 residues. The CDR3 nucleotides read TGTGCCAGCAGCGACGCACGGACATTGAATAATTCACCCCTCCACTTT. Translation: CASSDARTLNNSPLHF.

The genes are TRBV28 and TRBJ2-1; D perhaps matches TRBD1 (8 bases). The CDR3 runs 14 residues. CDR1 is MDHEN and CDR2 is SYDVKM in the germline V gene. The V and J ends lost 5 bases and 10 bases respectively, with 18 bases between them. CDR3 loop: CASSMTGEGVEQFF. The CDR3 DNA is TGTGCCAGCAGTATGACAGGGGAGGGTGTCGAGCAGTTCTTC.

Worth noting for this clonotype: This may arise from a read error, as a much more abundant clone is one base away. The chain has TRBV6-1 and TRBJ1-2; 9 nucleotides align to TRBD1. The CDR3 totals 14 residues. Germline-derived CDR1 and CDR2 are MNHNS and SASEGT. V lost 6 bases and J lost 4; bases outside the gene matches: 6. The CDR3 DNA follows: TGTGCCAGCAGGGTGGACAGGGGAGGCTATGGCTACACCTTC. It codes for CASRVDRGGYGYTF.